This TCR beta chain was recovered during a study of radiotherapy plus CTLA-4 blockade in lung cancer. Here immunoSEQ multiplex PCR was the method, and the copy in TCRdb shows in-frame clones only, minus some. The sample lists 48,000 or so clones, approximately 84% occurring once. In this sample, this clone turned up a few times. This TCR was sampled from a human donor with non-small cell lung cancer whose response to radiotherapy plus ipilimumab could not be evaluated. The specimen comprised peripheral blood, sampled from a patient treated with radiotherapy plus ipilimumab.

The CDR3 protein is CASSEDRGRFDEQYF. The CDR3 coding sequence is TGTGCCAGCAGTGAAGACAGGGGAAGATTCGACGAGCAGTACTTC. V gene TRBV25-1 combines with J gene TRBJ2-7; 8 nucleotides line up with TRBD1. Germline V CDR1 and CDR2: MGHDK, SYGVNS. The CDR3 contains 15 residues. J lost 5 bases, V lost 2 bases, and 8 bases had no gene match.